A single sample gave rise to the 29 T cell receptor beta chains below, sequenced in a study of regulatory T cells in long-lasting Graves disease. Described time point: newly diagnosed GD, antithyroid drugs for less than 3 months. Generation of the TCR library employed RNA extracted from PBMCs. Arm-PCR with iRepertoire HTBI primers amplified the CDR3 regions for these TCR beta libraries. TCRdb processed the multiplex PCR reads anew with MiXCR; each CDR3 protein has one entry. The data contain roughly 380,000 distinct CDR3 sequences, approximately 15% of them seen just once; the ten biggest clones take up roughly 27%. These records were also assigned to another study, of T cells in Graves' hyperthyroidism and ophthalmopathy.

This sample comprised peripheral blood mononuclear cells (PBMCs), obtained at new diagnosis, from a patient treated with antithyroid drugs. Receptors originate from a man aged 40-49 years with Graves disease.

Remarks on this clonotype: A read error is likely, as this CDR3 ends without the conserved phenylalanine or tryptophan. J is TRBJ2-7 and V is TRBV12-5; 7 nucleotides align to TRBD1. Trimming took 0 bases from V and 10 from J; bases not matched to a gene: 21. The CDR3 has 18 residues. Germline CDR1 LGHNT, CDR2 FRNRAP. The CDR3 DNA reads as TGTGCTAGTGGTTTGGTTGTCCCCGGACAGGAGACCCTAGTGGCACAGTACTCC. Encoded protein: CASGLVVPGQETLVAQYS.

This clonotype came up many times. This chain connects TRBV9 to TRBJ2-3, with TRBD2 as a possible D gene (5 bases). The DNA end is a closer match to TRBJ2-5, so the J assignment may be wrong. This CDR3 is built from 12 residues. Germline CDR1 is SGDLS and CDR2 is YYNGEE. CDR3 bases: TGTGCCAGCAGCTCCGGACTCGGGACCCAGTACTTC. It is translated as CASSSGLGTQYF.

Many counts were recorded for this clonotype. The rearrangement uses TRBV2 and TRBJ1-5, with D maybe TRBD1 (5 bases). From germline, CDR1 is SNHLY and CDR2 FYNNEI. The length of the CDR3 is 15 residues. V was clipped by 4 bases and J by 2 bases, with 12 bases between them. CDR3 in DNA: TGTGCCAGCAGTGGTAACAGGATGGGCAATCAGCCCCAGCATTTT. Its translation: CASSGNRMGNQPQHF.

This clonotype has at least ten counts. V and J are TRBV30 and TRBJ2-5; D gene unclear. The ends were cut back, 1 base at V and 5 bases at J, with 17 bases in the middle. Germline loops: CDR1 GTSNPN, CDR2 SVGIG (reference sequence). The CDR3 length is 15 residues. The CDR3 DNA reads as TGTGCCTGGAGTGATGGTAGCCTTCTCGGGGAGACCCAGTACTTC. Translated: CAWSDGSLLGETQYF.

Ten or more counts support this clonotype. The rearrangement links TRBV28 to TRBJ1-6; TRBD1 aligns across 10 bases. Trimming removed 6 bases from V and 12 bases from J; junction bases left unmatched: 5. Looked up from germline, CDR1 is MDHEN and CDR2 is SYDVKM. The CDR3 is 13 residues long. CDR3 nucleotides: TGTGCCAGCAGCTTGACAGGGGGCTTACCCCTCCACTTT. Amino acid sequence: CASSLTGGLPLHF.

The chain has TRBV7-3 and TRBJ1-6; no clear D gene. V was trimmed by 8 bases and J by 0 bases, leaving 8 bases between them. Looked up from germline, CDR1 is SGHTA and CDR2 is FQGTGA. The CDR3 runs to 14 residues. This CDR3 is CASQPSSYNSPLHF. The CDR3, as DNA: TGTGCCAGCCAACCGAGCTCCTATAATTCACCCCTCCACTTT.

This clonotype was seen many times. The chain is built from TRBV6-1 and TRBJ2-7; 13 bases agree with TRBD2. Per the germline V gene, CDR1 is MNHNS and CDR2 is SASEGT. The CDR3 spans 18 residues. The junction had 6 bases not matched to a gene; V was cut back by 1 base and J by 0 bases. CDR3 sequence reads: CASSEERLAGGSSYEQYF. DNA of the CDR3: TGTGCCAGCAGTGAAGAACGACTAGCGGGGGGAAGCTCCTACGAGCAGTACTTC.

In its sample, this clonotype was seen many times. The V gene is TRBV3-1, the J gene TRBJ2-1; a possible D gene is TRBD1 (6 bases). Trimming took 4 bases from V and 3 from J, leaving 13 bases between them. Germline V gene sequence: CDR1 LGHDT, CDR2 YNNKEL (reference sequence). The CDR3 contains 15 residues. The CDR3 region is CASSRGQGIYNEQFF. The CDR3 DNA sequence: TGTGCCAGCAGCCGGGGTCAGGGGATCTACAATGAGCAGTTCTTC.

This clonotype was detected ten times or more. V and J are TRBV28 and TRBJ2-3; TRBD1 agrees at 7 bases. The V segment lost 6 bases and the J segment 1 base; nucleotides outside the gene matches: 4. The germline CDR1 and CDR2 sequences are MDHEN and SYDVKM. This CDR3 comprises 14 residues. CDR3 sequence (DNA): TGTGCCAGCAGCAGGGACAGCCGCACAGATACGCAGTATTTT. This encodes CASSRDSRTDTQYF.

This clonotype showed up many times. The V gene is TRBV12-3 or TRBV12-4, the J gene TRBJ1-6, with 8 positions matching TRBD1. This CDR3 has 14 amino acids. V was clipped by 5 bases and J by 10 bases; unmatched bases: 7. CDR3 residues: CASSARGPGSPLHF. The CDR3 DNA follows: TGTGCCAGCAGTGCCAGGGGGCCAGGATCACCCCTCCACTTT.

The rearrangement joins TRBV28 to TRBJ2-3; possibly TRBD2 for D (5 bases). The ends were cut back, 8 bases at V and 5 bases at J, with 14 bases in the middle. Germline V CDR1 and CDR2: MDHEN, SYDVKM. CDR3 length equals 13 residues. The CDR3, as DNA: TGTGCCAGCGTCTCCGGCGCGGGAGATACGCAGTATTTT. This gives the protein CASVSGAGDTQYF.

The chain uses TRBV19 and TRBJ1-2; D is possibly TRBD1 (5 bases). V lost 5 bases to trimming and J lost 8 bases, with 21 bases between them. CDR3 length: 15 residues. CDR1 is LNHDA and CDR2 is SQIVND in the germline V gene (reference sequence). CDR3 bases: TGTGCCAGTAGTCCCGGGACGGGCCTCTCTGGAGGCTACACCTTC. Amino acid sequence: CASSPGTGLSGGYTF.

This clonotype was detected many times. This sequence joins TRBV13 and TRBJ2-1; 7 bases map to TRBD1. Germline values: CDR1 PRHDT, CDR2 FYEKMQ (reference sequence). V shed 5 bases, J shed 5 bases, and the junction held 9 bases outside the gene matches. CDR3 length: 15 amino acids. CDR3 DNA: TGTGCCAGCAGCGAAAAAGGGACAGAGAACAATGAGCAGTTCTTC. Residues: CASSEKGTENNEQFF.

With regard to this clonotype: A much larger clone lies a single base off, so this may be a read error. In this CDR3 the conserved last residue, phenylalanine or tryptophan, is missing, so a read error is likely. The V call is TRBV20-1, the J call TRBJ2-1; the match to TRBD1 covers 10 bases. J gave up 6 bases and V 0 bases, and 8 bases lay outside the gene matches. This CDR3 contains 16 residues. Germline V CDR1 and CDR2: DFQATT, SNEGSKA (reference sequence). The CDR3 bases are TGCAGTGCTAGAGATCGCCGACAGGGGGCAATCAATGAGCAGTTCCTC. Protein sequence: CSARDRRQGAINEQFL.

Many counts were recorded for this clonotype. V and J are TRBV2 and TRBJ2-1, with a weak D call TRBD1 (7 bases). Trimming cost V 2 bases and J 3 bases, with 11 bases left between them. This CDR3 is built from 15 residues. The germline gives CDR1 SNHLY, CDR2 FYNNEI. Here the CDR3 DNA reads TGTGCCAGCAGTGAAAGGAGGGGGCTCTACAATGAGCAGTTCTTC. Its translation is CASSERRGLYNEQFF.

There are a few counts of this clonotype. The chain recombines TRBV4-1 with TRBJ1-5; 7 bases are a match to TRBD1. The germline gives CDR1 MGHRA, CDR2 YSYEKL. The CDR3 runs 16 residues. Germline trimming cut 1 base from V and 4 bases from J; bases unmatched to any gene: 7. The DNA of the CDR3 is TGCGCCAGCAGCCAAGGACTAACCAGGGGGAATCAGCCCCAGCATTTT. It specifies CASSQGLTRGNQPQHF.

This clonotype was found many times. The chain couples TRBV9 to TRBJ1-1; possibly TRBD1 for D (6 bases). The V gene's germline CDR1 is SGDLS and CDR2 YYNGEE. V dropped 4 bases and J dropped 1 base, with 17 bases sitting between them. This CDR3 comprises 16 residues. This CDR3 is CASSYGSGGENTEAFF. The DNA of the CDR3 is TGTGCCAGCAGCTACGGGTCGGGGGGCGAGAACACTGAAGCTTTCTTT.

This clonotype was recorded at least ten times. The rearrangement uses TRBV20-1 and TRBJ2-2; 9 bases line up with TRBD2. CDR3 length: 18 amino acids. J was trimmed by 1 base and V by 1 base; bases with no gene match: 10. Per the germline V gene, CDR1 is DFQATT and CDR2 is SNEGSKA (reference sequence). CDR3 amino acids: CSARGRGGRRLNTGELFF. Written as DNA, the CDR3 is TGCAGTGCTAGAGGGCGGGGGGGAAGACGTTTGAACACCGGGGAGCTGTTTTTT.

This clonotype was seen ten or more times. CDR3 in DNA: TGTGCCAGCTCATTCGAACATTCTGCCACTGAAGCTTTCTTT. It specifies CASSFEHSATEAFF. The chain is built from TRBV18 and TRBJ1-1; D not resolved. Per the germline V gene, CDR1 is KGHSH and CDR2 is LQKENI. This CDR3 spans 14 amino acids. V was trimmed by 5 bases and J by 4 bases, leaving 14 bases between them.

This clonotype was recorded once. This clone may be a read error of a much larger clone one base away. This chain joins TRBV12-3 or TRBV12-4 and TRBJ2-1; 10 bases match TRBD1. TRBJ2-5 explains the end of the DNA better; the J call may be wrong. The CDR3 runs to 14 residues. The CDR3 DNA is TGTGCCTGCAGTTTAGGACAGGGGGGAGAGACCCAGTACTTC. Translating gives CACSLGQGGETQYF.

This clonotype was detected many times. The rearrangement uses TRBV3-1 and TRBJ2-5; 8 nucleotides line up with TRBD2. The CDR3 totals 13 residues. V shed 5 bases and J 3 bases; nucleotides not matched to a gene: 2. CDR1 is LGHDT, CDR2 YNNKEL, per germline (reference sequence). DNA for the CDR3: TGTGCCAGCAGCTGGCGGGGGGAAGAGACCCAGTACTTC. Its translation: CASSWRGEETQYF.

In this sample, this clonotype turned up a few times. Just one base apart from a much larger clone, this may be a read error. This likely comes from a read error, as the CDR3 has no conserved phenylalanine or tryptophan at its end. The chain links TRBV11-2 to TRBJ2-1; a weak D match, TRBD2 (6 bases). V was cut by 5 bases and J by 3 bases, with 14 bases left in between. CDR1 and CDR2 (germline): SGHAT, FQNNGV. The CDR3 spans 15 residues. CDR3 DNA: TGTGCCAGCAGCCGAGTGGGGGGATTCTACAATGAGCAGTTCTCC. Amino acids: CASSRVGGFYNEQFS.

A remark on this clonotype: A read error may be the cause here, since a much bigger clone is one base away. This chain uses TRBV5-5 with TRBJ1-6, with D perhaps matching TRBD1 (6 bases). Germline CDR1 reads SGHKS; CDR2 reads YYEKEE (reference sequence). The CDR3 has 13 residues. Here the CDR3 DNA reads TGCGCCACTAGGACAGAGATGGATTCACCCCTCCACTTT. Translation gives CATRTEMDSPLHF. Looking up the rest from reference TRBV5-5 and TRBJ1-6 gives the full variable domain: DAGVTQSPTHLIKTRGQQVTLRCSPISGHKSVSWYQQVLGQGPQFIFQYYEKEERGRGNFPDRFSARQFPNYSSELNVNALLLGDSALYLCATRTEMDSPLHFGNGTRLTVT.

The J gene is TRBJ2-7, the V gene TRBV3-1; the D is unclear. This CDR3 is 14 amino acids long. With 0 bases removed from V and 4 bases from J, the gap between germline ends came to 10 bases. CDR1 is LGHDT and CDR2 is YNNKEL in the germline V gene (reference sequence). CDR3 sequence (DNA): TGTGCCAGCAGCCAAGAGTTTGAATATTACGAGCAGTACTTC. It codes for CASSQEFEYYEQYF.

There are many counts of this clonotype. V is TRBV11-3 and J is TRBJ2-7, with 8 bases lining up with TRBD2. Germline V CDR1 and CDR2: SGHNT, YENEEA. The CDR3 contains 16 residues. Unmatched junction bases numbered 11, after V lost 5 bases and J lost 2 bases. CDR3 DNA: TGTGCCAGCAGCCCACTATCGGCGGGGGGCCCCTACGAGCAGTACTTC. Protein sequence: CASSPLSAGGPYEQYF. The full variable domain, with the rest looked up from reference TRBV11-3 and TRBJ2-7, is EAGVVQSPRYKIIEKKQPVAFWCNPISGHNTLYWYLQNLGQGPELLIRYENEEAVDDSQLPKDRFSAERLKGVDSTLKIQPAELGDSAVYLCASSPLSAGGPYEQYFGPGTRLTVT.

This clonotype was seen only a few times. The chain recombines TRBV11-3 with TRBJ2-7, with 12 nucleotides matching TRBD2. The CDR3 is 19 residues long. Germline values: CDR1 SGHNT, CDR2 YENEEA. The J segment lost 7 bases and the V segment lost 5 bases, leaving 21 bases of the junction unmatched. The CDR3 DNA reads TGTGCCAGCAGCCAAAGATTGGGGCTAGCGGGGGGGCCTAGCCATGAGCAGTACTTC. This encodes CASSQRLGLAGGPSHEQYF. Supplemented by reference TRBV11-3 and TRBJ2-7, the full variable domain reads EAGVVQSPRYKIIEKKQPVAFWCNPISGHNTLYWYLQNLGQGPELLIRYENEEAVDDSQLPKDRFSAERLKGVDSTLKIQPAELGDSAVYLCASSQRLGLAGGPSHEQYFGPGTRLTVT.

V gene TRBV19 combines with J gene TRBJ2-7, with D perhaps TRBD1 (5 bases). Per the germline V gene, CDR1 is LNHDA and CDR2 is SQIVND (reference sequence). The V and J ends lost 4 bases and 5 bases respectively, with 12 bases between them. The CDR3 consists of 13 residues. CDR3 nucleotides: TGTGCCAGTAGTACCGGACACTGGGACGAGCAGTACTTC. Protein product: CASSTGHWDEQYF.

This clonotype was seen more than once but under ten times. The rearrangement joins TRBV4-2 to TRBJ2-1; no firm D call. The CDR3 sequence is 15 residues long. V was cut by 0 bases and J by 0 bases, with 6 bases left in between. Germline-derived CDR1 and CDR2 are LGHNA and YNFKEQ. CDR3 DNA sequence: TGTGCCAGCAGCCAAGAATGGAGCTCCTACAATGAGCAGTTCTTC. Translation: CASSQEWSSYNEQFF.

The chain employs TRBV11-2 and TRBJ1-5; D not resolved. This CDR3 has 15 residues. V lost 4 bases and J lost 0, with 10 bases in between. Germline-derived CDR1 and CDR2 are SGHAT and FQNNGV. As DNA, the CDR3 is TGTGCCAGCAGCTCGGGAATTACTAGCAATCAGCCCCAGCATTTT. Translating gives CASSSGITSNQPQHF.